This T cell receptor (beta chain) was found in a study of CD8 T cells in ankylosing spondylitis. In making TCR beta libraries, quantitative 5'-RACE with molecular barcodes was used. TCRdb analysed the 5' RACE reads with MiXCR anew, one entry per CDR3 protein. The sample has about 200,000 distinct CDR3 sequences; about 13% are singletons. The CDR3 spans 15 residues. V was pared by 0 bases and J by 1 base, with 10 bases between. Germline CDR1 reads SGHVS; CDR2 reads FQNEAQ. The clonotype comes from a male donor with ankylosing spondylitis or in good health (not recorded which). The sequenced material came from blood, either unsorted or a sorted T cell fraction (not recorded which). V usage is TRBV7-8 and J usage is TRBJ2-7; D not certain. This chain's CDR3 is CASSLALALSYEQYF. In DNA, the CDR3 is TGTGCCAGCAGCTTAGCGTTGGCTCTTTCCTACGAGCAGTACTTC.